Listed below are T cell receptor beta chains from one sample, sequenced in a study of shared clonotypes between healthy human individuals. Using immunoSEQ multiplex PCR, the repertoire was profiled, and TCRdb retains in-frame clones only, with some absent. The data show around 620,000 clones, approximately 95% seen once. The specimen sequenced was naive CD8+ T cells sorted from blood. Receptors originate from a woman aged 25 to 39 in good health. Both conserved end residues are part of each CDR3. A D gene is named only where the DNA matches it firmly. For some rows the clone size is stated as once, few or many, or as a class when expanded; others skip it.

j_call: TRBJ2-7; clone_size: .; d_call: .; v_call: TRBV27; cdr3_nt: TGTGCCAGCAGTTTAATTAGAGGGGCCTACGAGCAGTACTTC; cdr3_aa: CASSLIRGAYEQYF
j_call: TRBJ2-7; clone_size: .; d_call: TRBD2; v_call: TRBV11-2; cdr3_nt: TGTGCCAGCAGCTTAGGTATAGGGGAGGGCTACGAGCAGTACTTC; cdr3_aa: CASSLGIGEGYEQYF
j_call: TRBJ2-1; clone_size: .; d_call: .; v_call: TRBV30; cdr3_nt: TGTGCCTGGAGTGTGGGGGCGGGAAGGGATGAGCAGTTCTTC; cdr3_aa: CAWSVGAGRDEQFF
j_call: TRBJ2-7; clone_size: once; d_call: .; v_call: TRBV5-8; cdr3_nt: TGTGCCAGCAGCTTGGTTATGTCCTACGAGCAGTACTTC; cdr3_aa: CASSLVMSYEQYF
j_call: TRBJ2-7; clone_size: .; d_call: TRBD2; v_call: TRBV7-9; cdr3_nt: TGTGCCAGCAGCCCAGCTAGCGGGAGAATGTACGAGCAGTACTTC; cdr3_aa: CASSPASGRMYEQYF
j_call: TRBJ1-1; clone_size: few; d_call: .; v_call: TRBV25-1; cdr3_nt: TGTGCCAGCAGTGAAGCTTTCTTT; cdr3_aa: CASSEAFF
j_call: TRBJ1-1; clone_size: .; d_call: .; v_call: TRBV5-1; cdr3_nt: TGCGCCAGCAGTGTGTTTTTCATGAACACTGAAGCTTTCTTT; cdr3_aa: CASSVFFMNTEAFF
j_call: TRBJ2-7; clone_size: .; d_call: TRBD1; v_call: TRBV19; cdr3_nt: TGTGCCAGTAGTGCCCTGGGACAGGACTCCTACGAGCAGTACTTC; cdr3_aa: CASSALGQDSYEQYF
j_call: TRBJ1-6; clone_size: .; d_call: .; v_call: TRBV28; cdr3_nt: TGTGCCAGCAGTTCGGACAGCTACAATTCACCCCTCCACTTT; cdr3_aa: CASSSDSYNSPLHF
j_call: TRBJ1-1; clone_size: .; d_call: .; v_call: TRBV27; cdr3_nt: TGTGCCAGCAGTTTATTAGGCCGGAACACTGAAGCTTTCTTT; cdr3_aa: CASSLLGRNTEAFF
j_call: TRBJ1-5; clone_size: few; d_call: TRBD1; v_call: TRBV2; cdr3_nt: TGTGCCAGCAGTCCTGGACAGGGTCTTCAGCCCCAGCATTTT; cdr3_aa: CASSPGQGLQPQHF
j_call: TRBJ2-6; clone_size: .; d_call: .; v_call: TRBV16; cdr3_nt: TGTGCCAGCAGCCAATCGGGCAGGAACTCTGGGGCCAACGTCCTGACTTTC; cdr3_aa: CASSQSGRNSGANVLTF
j_call: TRBJ1-2; clone_size: .; d_call: .; v_call: TRBV5-1; cdr3_nt: TGCGCCAGCAGCCCGGAAGCTCCCTATGGCTACACCTTC; cdr3_aa: CASSPEAPYGYTF
j_call: TRBJ2-1; clone_size: .; d_call: .; v_call: TRBV28; cdr3_nt: TGTGCCAGCAGCAGGAGCTCCTACAATGAGCAGTTCTTC; cdr3_aa: CASSRSSYNEQFF
j_call: TRBJ1-1; clone_size: once; d_call: .; v_call: TRBV28; cdr3_nt: TGTGCCAGCCGGACAGCGGGGGGTGAAGCTTTCTTT; cdr3_aa: CASRTAGGEAFF
j_call: TRBJ2-7; clone_size: .; d_call: TRBD2; v_call: TRBV13; cdr3_nt: TGTGCCAGCAGCCGCGGGGGGCACGAGCAGTACTTC; cdr3_aa: CASSRGGHEQYF
j_call: TRBJ2-1; clone_size: .; d_call: .; v_call: TRBV13; cdr3_nt: TGTGCCAGCAGCTTCACCGGGTTGAATGAGCAGTTCTTC; cdr3_aa: CASSFTGLNEQFF
j_call: TRBJ2-7; clone_size: .; d_call: .; v_call: TRBV4-1; cdr3_nt: TGCGCCAGCAGCCAGGACTGGACAGCCTCCTACGAGCAGTACTTC; cdr3_aa: CASSQDWTASYEQYF
j_call: TRBJ2-2; clone_size: .; d_call: TRBD2; v_call: TRBV9; cdr3_nt: TGTGCCAGCAGCCCGCGGACTAGCGGGATTACCGGGGAGCTGTTTTTT; cdr3_aa: CASSPRTSGITGELFF
j_call: TRBJ2-7; clone_size: .; d_call: .; v_call: TRBV4-2; cdr3_nt: TGTGCCAGCAGCCAAGAGGGTCAGGCCTACGAGCAGTACTTC; cdr3_aa: CASSQEGQAYEQYF
j_call: TRBJ2-3; clone_size: .; d_call: TRBD1; v_call: TRBV27; cdr3_nt: TGTGCCAGCAGTACAGGGGGGACAAACACAGATACGCAGTATTTT; cdr3_aa: CASSTGGTNTDTQYF
j_call: TRBJ2-7; clone_size: .; d_call: .; v_call: TRBV28; cdr3_nt: TGTGCCAGCAGTTTAGGTGGGGGCCGCTACGAGCAGTACTTC; cdr3_aa: CASSLGGGRYEQYF
j_call: TRBJ2-2; clone_size: .; d_call: TRBD1; v_call: TRBV10-3; cdr3_nt: TGTGCCATACAGGGGGACACCGGGGAGCTGTTTTTT; cdr3_aa: CAIQGDTGELFF
j_call: TRBJ2-5; clone_size: .; d_call: .; v_call: TRBV7-2; cdr3_nt: TGTGCCAGCAGCATAGGAGGGCCGGAGACCCAGTACTTC; cdr3_aa: CASSIGGPETQYF
j_call: TRBJ2-1; clone_size: .; d_call: TRBD1; v_call: TRBV7-8; cdr3_nt: TGTGCCAGCAGACACCGGGACAGGATGAACAATGAGCAGTTCTTC; cdr3_aa: CASRHRDRMNNEQFF
j_call: TRBJ2-1; clone_size: .; d_call: TRBD1; v_call: TRBV27; cdr3_nt: TGTGCCAGCAGGGGGCTTGGGGTTGGACAGGGGCACAATGAGCAGTTCTTC; cdr3_aa: CASRGLGVGQGHNEQFF
j_call: TRBJ1-2; clone_size: .; d_call: .; v_call: TRBV5-4; cdr3_nt: TGTGCCAGCAGGGACAGCTCGTCTAACTATGGCTACACCTTC; cdr3_aa: CASRDSSSNYGYTF
j_call: TRBJ1-5; clone_size: .; d_call: .; v_call: TRBV5-6; cdr3_nt: TGTGCCAGCAGCTTGGCCTTGGCAGAGCTTAGCAATCAGCCCCAGCATTTT; cdr3_aa: CASSLALAELSNQPQHF
j_call: TRBJ2-7; clone_size: .; d_call: TRBD1; v_call: TRBV27; cdr3_nt: TGTGCCAGCAGTTTGGGACAGGGTCTCTACGAGCAGTACTTC; cdr3_aa: CASSLGQGLYEQYF
j_call: TRBJ2-7; clone_size: .; d_call: TRBD1; v_call: TRBV5-4; cdr3_nt: TGTGCCAGCAGCTTTTTTCAGGGGGCGCAGGGCGAGCAGTACTTC; cdr3_aa: CASSFFQGAQGEQYF
j_call: TRBJ2-7; clone_size: .; d_call: TRBD2; v_call: TRBV10-3; cdr3_nt: TGTGCCATCAGCCAGGGACTAGCGGGAGTAGCGGGCTCCTACGAGCAGTACTTC; cdr3_aa: CAISQGLAGVAGSYEQYF
j_call: TRBJ2-7; clone_size: .; d_call: TRBD2; v_call: TRBV27; cdr3_nt: TGTGCCAGCAGTTTGGTGGGGGGGGTTTTCAACGAGCAGTACTTC; cdr3_aa: CASSLVGGVFNEQYF
j_call: TRBJ2-5; clone_size: .; d_call: TRBD2; v_call: TRBV13; cdr3_nt: TGTGCCAGCAGCTCCCCTAGCGGAGAAGAGACCCAGTACTTC; cdr3_aa: CASSSPSGEETQYF
j_call: TRBJ2-7; clone_size: .; d_call: .; v_call: TRBV7-2; cdr3_nt: TGTGCCAGCAGCTTAGCGGGCTCCTACGAGCAGTACTTC; cdr3_aa: CASSLAGSYEQYF
j_call: TRBJ1-1; clone_size: .; d_call: .; v_call: TRBV6-5; cdr3_nt: TGTGCCAGCAGTTACTCGGAGGGTTTGTACACTGAAGCTTTCTTT; cdr3_aa: CASSYSEGLYTEAFF
j_call: TRBJ2-1; clone_size: .; d_call: .; v_call: TRBV12-5; cdr3_nt: TGTGCTAGTGGTTTGGATCAGGATTACAATGAGCAGTTCTTC; cdr3_aa: CASGLDQDYNEQFF
j_call: TRBJ1-5; clone_size: .; d_call: .; v_call: TRBV19; cdr3_nt: TGTGCCAGTAGTATAATGGTTTCAGGGAATCAGCCCCAGCATTTT; cdr3_aa: CASSIMVSGNQPQHF
j_call: TRBJ2-7; clone_size: .; d_call: .; v_call: TRBV7-9; cdr3_nt: TGTGCCAGCAGACTTGGGGATTCCTACGAGCAGTACTTC; cdr3_aa: CASRLGDSYEQYF
j_call: TRBJ2-5; clone_size: .; d_call: TRBD2; v_call: TRBV13; cdr3_nt: TGTGCCAGCAGCCTGACTAGCGGGGTAGAGACCCAGTACTTC; cdr3_aa: CASSLTSGVETQYF
j_call: TRBJ2-7; clone_size: .; d_call: .; v_call: TRBV5-1; cdr3_nt: TGCGCCAGCAGCTTGGTTAGGGGGTCCGAGCAGTACTTC; cdr3_aa: CASSLVRGSEQYF
j_call: TRBJ2-7; clone_size: .; d_call: .; v_call: TRBV5-4; cdr3_nt: TGTGCCAGCAGCTTGTCCTCCTACGAGCAGTACTTC; cdr3_aa: CASSLSSYEQYF
j_call: TRBJ1-4; clone_size: .; d_call: TRBD1; v_call: TRBV5-4; cdr3_nt: TGTGCCAGCAGCCCGACAGGGGACGAAAAACTGTTTTTT; cdr3_aa: CASSPTGDEKLFF